The clone carrying this TCR beta chain has more than one count but fewer than ten. Its antigen is not known. V was pared by 0 bases and J by 4 bases, with 14 bases between. This CDR3 is built from 16 residues. Germline assignment: CDR1 SGDLS and CDR2 YYNGEE. Time point here: sample taken at primary tumor resection. Unsorted whole RNA from tumor, nontumor lung or frozen PBMC underwent sequencing. Untreated early-stage non-small cell lung cancer patients, some 70 in total, were the donors. The data originate from a study of spatial heterogeneity in lung cancer. Study-wide context: Alpha-chain sequences were detected in numbers that were consistently lower than beta-chain sequences. Study-wide results and limits: Detection of ubiquitous tumor TCRs in blood was higher at resection than follow-up.

Each TCR cDNA molecule bore a unique molecular identifier. TCRdb analysed the 5' RACE reads with MiXCR anew, one entry per CDR3 protein. The sample includes about 85,000 distinct CDR3 sequences, about 20% of them seen just once. The V call is TRBV9, the J call TRBJ2-1; D is uncertain. This clonotype was sampled from a male donor with early-stage non-small cell lung cancer. The sample consisted of PBMCs, taken at surgery. The CDR3 coding sequence is TGTGCCAGCAGCGTAGGGGCGGACCCAGCGTACAATGAGCAGTTCTTC. This gives the protein CASSVGADPAYNEQFF.